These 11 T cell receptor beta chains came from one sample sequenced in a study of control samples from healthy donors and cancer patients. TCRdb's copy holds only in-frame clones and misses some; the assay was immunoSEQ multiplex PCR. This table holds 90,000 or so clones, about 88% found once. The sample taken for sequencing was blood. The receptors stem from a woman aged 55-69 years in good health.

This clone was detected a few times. CDR3 sequence (DNA): TGTGCCAGCAGAGCCTTCCAGCGAGTTGGCGAGCAGTACTTC. This translates into CASRAFQRVGEQYF. The chain joins TRBV7-6 to TRBJ2-7; no clear D. Per germline, CDR1 SGHVS and CDR2 FNYEAQ. CDR3 size: 14 residues. V lost 6 bases, J lost 6 bases, and 18 bases lay in between.

CDR3 sequence (DNA): TGTGCCAGCACGGGACAGGGCTATGGCTACACCTTC. Amino acid sequence: CASTGQGYGYTF. The chain links TRBV6-5 to TRBJ1-2, with 9 bases identical to TRBD1. V lost 7 bases, J lost 4 bases, and 1 base stayed unmatched. Germline V gene lookup returns CDR1 MNHEY and CDR2 SVGAGI. There are 12 residues in the CDR3.

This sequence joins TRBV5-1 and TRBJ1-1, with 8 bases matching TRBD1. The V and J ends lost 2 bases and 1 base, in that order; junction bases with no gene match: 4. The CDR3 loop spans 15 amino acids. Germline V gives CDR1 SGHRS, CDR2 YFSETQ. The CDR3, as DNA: TGCGCCAGCAGCTTTGGTGGACAGGGGAACACTGAAGCTTTCTTT. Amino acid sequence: CASSFGGQGNTEAFF.

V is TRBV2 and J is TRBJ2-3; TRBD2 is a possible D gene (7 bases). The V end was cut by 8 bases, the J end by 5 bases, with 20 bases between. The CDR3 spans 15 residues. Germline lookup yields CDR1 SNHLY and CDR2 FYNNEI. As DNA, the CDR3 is TGTGCCAGCGGCACGCTGGGGGGGGGCGGAGATACGCAGTATTTT. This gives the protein CASGTLGGGGDTQYF. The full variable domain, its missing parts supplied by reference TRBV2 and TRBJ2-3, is EPEVTQTPSHQVTQMGQEVILRCVPISNHLYFYWYRQILGQKVEFLVSFYNNEISEKSEIFDDQFSVERPDGSNFTLKIRSTKLEDSAMYFCASGTLGGGGDTQYFGPGTRLTVL.

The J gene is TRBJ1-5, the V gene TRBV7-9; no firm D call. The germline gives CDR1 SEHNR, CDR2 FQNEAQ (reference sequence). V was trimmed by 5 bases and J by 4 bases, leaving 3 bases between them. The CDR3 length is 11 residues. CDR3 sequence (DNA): TGTGCCAGCAGCCAGAATCAGCCCCAGCATTTT. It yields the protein CASSQNQPQHF.

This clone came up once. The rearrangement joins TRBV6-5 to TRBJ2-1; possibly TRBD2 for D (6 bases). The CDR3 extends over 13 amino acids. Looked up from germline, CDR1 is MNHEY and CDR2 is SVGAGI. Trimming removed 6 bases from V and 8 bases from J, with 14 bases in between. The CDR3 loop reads CASRRGGVDEQFF. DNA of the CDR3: TGTGCCAGCAGACGGGGAGGTGTGGATGAGCAGTTCTTC.

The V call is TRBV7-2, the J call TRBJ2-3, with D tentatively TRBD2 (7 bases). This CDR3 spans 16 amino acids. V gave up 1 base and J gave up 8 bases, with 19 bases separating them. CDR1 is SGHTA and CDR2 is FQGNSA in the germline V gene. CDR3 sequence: CASSLETGTTRGTQYF. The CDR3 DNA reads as TGTGCCAGCAGCTTAGAGACCGGGACTACCAGGGGTACGCAGTATTTT.

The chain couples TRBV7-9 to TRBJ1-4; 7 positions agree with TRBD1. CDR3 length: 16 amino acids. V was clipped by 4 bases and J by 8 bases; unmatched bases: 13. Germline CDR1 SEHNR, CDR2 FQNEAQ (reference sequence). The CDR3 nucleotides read TGTGCCAGCAGCTGGGTCGCAGGGGGTGAAGGGGAAAAACTGTTTTTT. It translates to CASSWVAGGEGEKLFF. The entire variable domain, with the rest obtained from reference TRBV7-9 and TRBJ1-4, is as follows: DTGVSQNPRHKITKRGQNVTFRCDPISEHNRLYWYRQTLGQGPEFLTYFQNEAQLEKSRLLSDRFSAERPKGSFSTLEIQRTEQGDSAMYLCASSWVAGGEGEKLFFGSGTQLSVL.

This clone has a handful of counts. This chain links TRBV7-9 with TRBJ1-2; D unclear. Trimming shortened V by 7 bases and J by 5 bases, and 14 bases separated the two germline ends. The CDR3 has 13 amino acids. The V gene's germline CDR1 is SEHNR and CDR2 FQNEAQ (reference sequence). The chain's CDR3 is CASTDSTAYGYTF. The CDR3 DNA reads TGTGCCAGCACCGACTCTACAGCTTATGGCTACACCTTC.

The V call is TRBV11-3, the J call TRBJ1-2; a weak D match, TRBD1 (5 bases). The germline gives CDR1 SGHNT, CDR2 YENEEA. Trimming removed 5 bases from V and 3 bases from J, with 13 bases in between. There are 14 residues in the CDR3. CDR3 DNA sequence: TGTGCCAGCAGCCCCAGGGTTGCGGACTATGGCTACACCTTC. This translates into CASSPRVADYGYTF. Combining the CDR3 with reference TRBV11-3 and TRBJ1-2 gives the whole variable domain EAGVVQSPRYKIIEKKQPVAFWCNPISGHNTLYWYLQNLGQGPELLIRYENEEAVDDSQLPKDRFSAERLKGVDSTLKIQPAELGDSAVYLCASSPRVADYGYTFGSGTRLTVV.

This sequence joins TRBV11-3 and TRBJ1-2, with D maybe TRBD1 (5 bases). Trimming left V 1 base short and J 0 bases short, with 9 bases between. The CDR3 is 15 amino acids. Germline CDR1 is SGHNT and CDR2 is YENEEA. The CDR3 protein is CASSLVPRANYGYTF. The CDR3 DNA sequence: TGTGCCAGCAGCTTAGTCCCCAGGGCTAACTATGGCTACACCTTC.